This is a list of T cell receptor beta chains from one sample in a study of blood T cell repertoires in COVID-19. The table came from immunoSEQ multiplex PCR; TCRdb's copy has only in-frame clones and leaves some out. The sample consists of roughly 150,000 clones, about nine tenths of them appearing once. The specimen was PBMCs or T cells enriched from blood (not recorded which). The receptors come from a man between 50 and 59 years old who had recovered from COVID-19. Each CDR3 is given with its conserved first and last residue. D genes are given only for firm matches. The size entry is marked missing in some rows and otherwise reads once, few, many or a size class.

clone_size	v_call	j_call	d_call	cdr3_aa	cdr3_nt
-	TRBV11-3	TRBJ2-1	-	CASSPRARGIGYNEQFF	TGTGCCAGCAGCCCCCGAGCTCGGGGGATAGGGTACAATGAGCAGTTCTTC
-	TRBV4-2	TRBJ1-4	-	CASSQDLGVGNYEKLFF	TGTGCCAGCAGCCAAGATCTAGGGGTAGGCAACTATGAAAAACTGTTTTTT
-	TRBV5-8	TRBJ1-1	TRBD1	CASSLDSGTGGRRAAFF	TGTGCCAGCAGCTTGGACTCCGGGACAGGGGGCAGGAGGGCGGCTTTCTTT
few	TRBV12-3/TRBV12-4	TRBJ1-1	-	CASSRGLSTEAFF	TGTGCCAGCAGCCGAGGACTTTCCACTGAAGCTTTCTTT
-	TRBV5-1	TRBJ2-5	TRBD2	CASSPAGGETQYF	TGCGCCAGCAGCCCAGCGGGGGGGGAGACCCAGTACTTC
few	TRBV28	TRBJ2-3	TRBD1	CASRNQGADTQYF	TGTGCCAGCAGAAACCAGGGGGCAGATACGCAGTATTTT
-	TRBV10-1	TRBJ1-3	-	CASSESVIEGRRNTIYF	TGCGCCAGCAGTGAGTCGGTGATCGAGGGTAGGAGAAACACCATATATTTT
-	TRBV7-3	TRBJ2-1	TRBD2	CASSQQPGREGQFDEQFF	TGTGCCAGCAGCCAACAACCAGGGCGGGAGGGCCAGTTCGATGAGCAGTTCTTC
-	TRBV7-2	TRBJ1-1	-	CASSLQLVAKIEAFF	TGTGCCAGCAGCTTACAGTTGGTGGCAAAGATTGAAGCTTTCTTT
-	TRBV28	TRBJ2-1	TRBD1	CASNIGTGRDNEQFF	TGTGCCAGCAACATCGGGACAGGGCGGGACAATGAGCAGTTCTTC
-	TRBV28	TRBJ1-5	TRBD1	CASSPGGGSNQPQHF	TGTGCCAGCAGTCCAGGGGGAGGCAGCAATCAGCCCCAGCATTTT
few	TRBV12-3/TRBV12-4	TRBJ1-2	TRBD1	CASTRTGLYGYTF	TGTGCCAGCACCCGGACAGGCCTCTATGGCTACACCTTC
-	TRBV10-3	TRBJ2-6	TRBD1	CAVTGGVGANVLTF	TGTGCCGTAACAGGGGGCGTTGGGGCCAACGTCCTGACTTTC
-	TRBV28	TRBJ1-4	TRBD1	CASRGTGSATNEKLFF	TGTGCCAGCAGAGGGACAGGTTCCGCAACTAATGAAAAACTGTTTTTT
-	TRBV5-1	TRBJ1-3	-	CASSLLGDFGGNTIYF	TGCGCCAGCAGCTTGTTAGGGGACTTCGGTGGAAACACCATATATTTT
-	TRBV14	TRBJ2-7	TRBD1	CASSQLQGYYEQYF	TGTGCCAGCAGCCAGTTACAGGGGTACTACGAGCAGTACTTC
-	TRBV6-5	TRBJ2-2	-	CASSPRPGDTGELFF	TGTGCCAGCAGCCCCCGTCCGGGTGACACCGGGGAGCTGTTTTTT
-	TRBV12-3/TRBV12-4	TRBJ1-2	TRBD1	CASTLQGRYGYTF	TGTGCCAGCACCCTACAGGGGCGCTATGGCTACACCTTC
-	TRBV6-2/TRBV6-3	TRBJ2-2	-	CASSLQGGDYLTGELFF	TGTGCCAGCAGCCTTCAGGGTGGCGATTACCTCACCGGGGAGCTGTTTTTT
-	TRBV4-2	TRBJ1-4	TRBD1	CASSRPGTGNEKLFF	TGTGCCAGCAGCCGACCCGGGACAGGGAATGAAAAACTGTTTTTT
-	TRBV9	TRBJ2-3	-	CASSVATVEGSDTQYF	TGTGCCAGCAGCGTAGCTACAGTGGAGGGGTCAGATACGCAGTATTTT
-	TRBV10-3	TRBJ2-5	-	CAISGLSETQYF	TGTGCCATCAGTGGACTCTCGGAGACCCAGTACTTC
once	TRBV5-4	TRBJ2-6	TRBD1	CASREDRRSGANVLTF	TGTGCCAGCAGAGAGGACAGGAGGTCAGGGGCCAACGTCCTGACTTTC
-	TRBV5-1	TRBJ2-5	-	CASSFMVGGETQYF	TGCGCCAGCAGCTTCATGGTAGGCGGGGAGACCCAGTACTTC
once	TRBV7-3	TRBJ2-5	TRBD2	CASSSRGLHQETQYF	TGTGCCAGCAGCTCTCGGGGACTACATCAAGAGACCCAGTACTTC
-	TRBV7-2	TRBJ2-2	TRBD2	CASSLRGRTWAGELFF	TGTGCCAGCAGCTTACGCGGGAGGACGTGGGCCGGGGAGCTGTTTTTT
-	TRBV5-4	TRBJ2-1	TRBD2	CASSQGLAGSNEQFF	TGTGCCAGCAGCCAGGGACTAGCGGGGAGCAATGAGCAGTTCTTC
-	TRBV18	TRBJ2-1	TRBD2	CASSRGLAGGHEQFF	TGTGCCAGCTCCCGAGGACTAGCGGGAGGGCACGAGCAGTTCTTC
-	TRBV27	TRBJ1-2	-	CASSFWQGTHYGYTF	TGTGCCAGCAGTTTCTGGCAGGGAACTCACTATGGCTACACCTTC
-	TRBV19	TRBJ2-5	-	CASSTIAGSYQETQYF	TGTGCCAGTAGTACGATCGCCGGGTCCTACCAAGAGACCCAGTACTTC
-	TRBV29-1	TRBJ1-2	-	CSVAMGAGVGYTF	TGCAGCGTTGCTATGGGGGCGGGGGTTGGCTACACCTTC
-	TRBV6-2/TRBV6-3	TRBJ2-7	-	CASSYLLAAGEQYF	TGTGCCAGCAGTTACCTCTTAGCAGCCGGGGAGCAGTACTTC
-	TRBV18	TRBJ1-6	-	CASSPRGEGNSPLHF	TGTGCCAGCTCACCCAGGGGCGAGGGGAATTCACCCCTCCACTTT
-	TRBV19	TRBJ1-1	-	CASSAAGYGTEAFF	TGTGCCAGTAGTGCCGCGGGGTATGGCACTGAAGCTTTCTTT
-	TRBV14	TRBJ2-1	-	CASSQIAVFEQFF	TGTGCCAGCAGCCAGATAGCGGTATTTGAGCAGTTCTTC
-	TRBV28	TRBJ2-3	TRBD1	CASFRDRGTDTQYF	TGTGCCAGCTTCCGGGACAGGGGTACAGATACGCAGTATTTT
-	TRBV10-2	TRBJ1-2	-	CASRAPVGYTF	TGCGCCAGCAGAGCCCCTGTCGGCTACACCTTC
-	TRBV24-1	TRBJ1-5	-	CATSDQALGGDQPQHF	TGTGCCACCAGTGATCAGGCATTAGGAGGGGATCAGCCCCAGCATTTT
-	TRBV2	TRBJ2-2	-	CASSRQGYTGELFF	TGTGCCAGCAGTCGGCAGGGTTATACCGGGGAGCTGTTTTTT
few	TRBV5-6	TRBJ2-2	TRBD2	CASSLGLADTGELFF	TGTGCCAGCAGCCTGGGGCTAGCGGACACCGGGGAGCTGTTTTTT
-	TRBV19	TRBJ1-1	-	CASSKVQGRTEAFF	TGTGCCAGTAGTAAAGTACAGGGAAGGACTGAAGCTTTCTTT